The 29 T cell receptor beta chains below were found in one sample sequenced in a study of blood T cell repertoires in COVID-19 (dated by TCRdb to 2020 to 2022). Receptor amplification or capture employed the immunoSEQ multiplex PCR assay. The table was pulled from immuneACCESS by TCRdb, which kept in-frame rearrangements only. Such tables lose some clones; where checked, under half of the loss comes from unresolved V genes, and the rest has no known cause. This sample has some 89,000 clones in its table, and about nine tenths of those were observed once. The ten top clones hold about 1.7% of the sample. The sequenced sample consisted of peripheral blood. Receptors originate from a man in his 60s with acute or convalescent COVID-19.

This clone was recorded a few times. This chain joins TRBV5-1 and TRBJ2-7; TRBD1 is a possible D gene (5 bases). The CDR3 covers 14 residues. The germline V gene encodes CDR1 SGHRS and CDR2 YFSETQ. Trimming stripped 4 bases from V and 0 bases from J, with 11 bases between. CDR3 DNA: TGCGCCAGCAGCCCCCAGGGCAACTCCTACGAGCAGTACTTC. Amino acids: CASSPQGNSYEQYF.

This sequence joins TRBV5-8 and TRBJ1-4; D is perhaps TRBD1 (6 bases). The germline V and J ends were trimmed by 0 bases and 7 bases, with 10 bases remaining between them. The CDR3 has 14 residues. Germline loops: CDR1 SGHTS, CDR2 YDEGEE. Written as DNA, the CDR3 is TGTGCCAGCAGCTTGGGTCAGGGGAGTGAAAAACTGTTTTTT. This codes for CASSLGQGSEKLFF.

This chain joins TRBV5-1 and TRBJ2-1; 9 bases fit TRBD1. CDR3 length: 16 residues. V shed 4 bases, J shed 4 bases, and the junction held 9 bases outside the gene matches. Germline V gene lookup returns CDR1 SGHRS and CDR2 YFSETQ. The chain's CDR3 is CASSRPDRGGYNEQFF. CDR3 DNA sequence: TGCGCCAGCAGCCGCCCAGACAGGGGGGGGTACAATGAGCAGTTCTTC.

The V and J genes are TRBV18 and TRBJ2-7; possibly TRBD2 for D (5 bases). Germline CDR1 KGHSH, CDR2 LQKENI. The germline V and J ends were trimmed by 3 bases and 2 bases, with 14 bases remaining between them. The CDR3 sequence is 15 residues long. As DNA, the CDR3 is TGTGCCAGCTCACCTTCCGGCTCGGGGACCTACGAGCAGTACGTC. Amino acid sequence: CASSPSGSGTYEQYV.

The chain employs TRBV6-1 and TRBJ1-2; 8 bases are a match to TRBD1. Per germline, CDR1 MNHNS and CDR2 SASEGT. J was trimmed by 4 bases and V by 3 bases; bases with no gene match: 4. This CDR3 spans 14 amino acids. The CDR3 sequence is CASSDRQGIYGYTF. Written as DNA, the CDR3 is TGTGCCAGCAGTGACAGACAGGGGATCTATGGCTACACCTTC.

The genes are TRBV5-1 and TRBJ1-2, with 9 positions matching TRBD1. Germline V gene sequence: CDR1 SGHRS, CDR2 YFSETQ. Trimming took 4 bases from V and 6 from J; bases not matched to a gene: 13. CDR3 length: 16 residues. CDR3: CASSPTGTGRTDGYTF. CDR3 in DNA: TGCGCCAGCAGCCCCACCGGGACAGGGCGAACCGATGGCTACACCTTC.

The table lists this clone with a count of one. The rearrangement links TRBV6-5 to TRBJ2-1; 11 bases match TRBD2. J gave up 8 bases and V 0 bases, and 3 bases lay outside the gene matches. CDR3 length equals 15 residues. Germline loops: CDR1 MNHEY, CDR2 SVGAGI. This CDR3 reads CASSYSTSGAYEQFF. The CDR3 DNA reads TGTGCCAGCAGTTACTCGACTAGCGGGGCCTATGAGCAGTTCTTC.

The chain uses TRBV19 and TRBJ2-1, with a possible D match to TRBD2 (7 bases). From germline, CDR1 is LNHDA and CDR2 SQIVND (reference sequence). The CDR3 length is 16 residues. V was pared by 3 bases and J by 3 bases, with 15 bases between. For the CDR3, the DNA is TGTGCCAGTAGTATTAAGGGGGGGTTTTACTACAATGAGCAGTTCTTC. Translation: CASSIKGGFYYNEQFF.

A single count supports this clone. This chain joins TRBV10-3 and TRBJ2-3; 9 bases are a match to TRBD1. V shed 6 bases, J shed 6 bases, and the junction held 10 bases outside the gene matches. Germline loops: CDR1 ENHRY, CDR2 SYGVKD. This CDR3 comprises 15 residues. The CDR3 nucleotides read TGTGCCATCAGCTTGGACAGGGGTGGATCCGATACGCAGTATTTT. It codes for CAISLDRGGSDTQYF.

This CDR3 reads CASSQTVRAFF. CDR3 nucleotides: TGTGCCAGCAGCCAGACAGTAAGAGCTTTCTTT. This chain links TRBV7-9 with TRBJ1-1, with a weak D call TRBD1 (5 bases). Trimming shortened V by 5 bases and J by 10 bases, and 11 bases separated the two germline ends. The CDR3 is 11 amino acids. Germline V gives CDR1 SEHNR, CDR2 FQNEAQ (reference sequence). Looking up the rest from reference TRBV7-9 and TRBJ1-1 gives the full variable domain: DTGVSQNPRHKITKRGQNVTFRCDPISEHNRLYWYRQTLGQGPEFLTYFQNEAQLEKSRLLSDRFSAERPKGSFSTLEIQRTEQGDSAMYLCASSQTVRAFFGQGTRLTVV.

V and J are TRBV18 and TRBJ1-1; 7 nucleotides match TRBD1. V lost 3 bases to trimming and J lost 4 bases; unmatched junction nucleotides: 5. Germline CDR1 is KGHSH and CDR2 is LQKENI. The CDR3 is 14 amino acids. CDR3 in amino acids: CASSPGTDSTEAFF. CDR3 coding DNA: TGTGCCAGCTCACCCGGGACAGATAGCACTGAAGCTTTCTTT.

The chain links TRBV11-3 to TRBJ2-1, with TRBD2 identical over 14 bases. Germline V lookup: CDR1 SGHNT, CDR2 YENEEA. J lost 10 bases, V lost 1 base, and 3 bases had no gene match. The CDR3 spans 15 residues. CDR3 protein: CASSLGTSGGQEQFF. CDR3 sequence (DNA): TGTGCCAGCAGCTTAGGGACTAGCGGGGGGCAGGAGCAGTTCTTC.

The chain joins TRBV29-1 to TRBJ1-6, with 9 bases lining up with TRBD1. V gave up 0 bases and J gave up 9 bases; unmatched junction bases: 12. This CDR3 region has 17 residues. CDR1 is SQVTM and CDR2 is ANQGSEA in the germline V gene. The CDR3 here is CSVEDSLDRGRGSPLHF. For the CDR3, the DNA is TGCAGCGTTGAAGACTCCCTGGACAGGGGACGTGGTTCACCCCTCCACTTT.

The V gene is TRBV5-1, the J gene TRBJ2-1, with TRBD2 as a possible D gene (5 bases). The germline V gene has CDR1 SGHRS and CDR2 YFSETQ. V was cut by 0 bases and J by 2 bases, with 15 bases left in between. The CDR3 covers 17 residues. The CDR3 loop is CASSLAGEGPAYNEQFF. Written as DNA, the CDR3 is TGCGCCAGCAGCTTGGCCGGTGAGGGCCCAGCCTACAATGAGCAGTTCTTC.

The table lists this clone with a count of one. The CDR3 DNA reads TGTGCCTGGGGACAGGGGGCCGGGGAGCTGTTTTTT. Translation gives CAWGQGAGELFF. This chain uses TRBV30 with TRBJ2-2; 10 bases map to TRBD1. CDR3 length: 12 residues. The V segment lost 5 bases and the J segment 6 bases; nucleotides outside the gene matches: 0. CDR1 GTSNPN and CDR2 SVGIG come from the germline V gene (reference sequence).

The gene calls are TRBV11-1 and TRBJ2-7; no clear D gene. CDR1 and CDR2 from the germline V gene are SGHAT and FQDESV (reference sequence). The CDR3 totals 13 residues. The V and J ends lost 1 base and 3 bases respectively, with 7 bases between them. In DNA, the CDR3 is TGTGCCAGCAGCTTAGAGCACAGCTACGAGCAGTACGTC. It translates to CASSLEHSYEQYV.

The rearrangement joins TRBV18 to TRBJ2-1; D may be TRBD1 (6 bases). The CDR3 is made up of 16 amino acids. Per the germline V gene, CDR1 is KGHSH and CDR2 is LQKENI. V dropped 2 bases and J dropped 4 bases, with 15 bases sitting between them. The CDR3 here is CASSPGGGTGYNEQFF. The DNA for the CDR3 is TGTGCCAGCTCACCAGGAGGAGGAACAGGGTACAATGAGCAGTTCTTC.

The gene calls are TRBV9 and TRBJ1-1, with TRBD1 matching 10 bases. V lost 2 bases, J lost 7 bases, and 5 bases stayed unmatched. This CDR3 contains 14 residues. Germline CDR1 reads SGDLS; CDR2 reads YYNGEE. The CDR3 DNA reads as TGTGCCAGCAGCGTCGGGACAGGGGCGATTGAAGCTTTCTTT. Translating it yields CASSVGTGAIEAFF.

The chain combines TRBV19 with TRBJ2-1; TRBD1 might be the D (6 bases). Germline V lookup: CDR1 LNHDA, CDR2 SQIVND (reference sequence). Trimming removed 7 bases at V and 7 bases at J, with 17 bases between. The CDR3 sequence is 14 residues long. CDR3 DNA sequence: TGTGCCAGTAACAATTATGGGACATCGAATGAGCAGTTCTTC. The encoded protein is CASNNYGTSNEQFF.

For the CDR3, the DNA is TGTGCCAGCAGCTCCCCCCTGGACAGATTACGCAACATTCAGTACTTC. It is translated as CASSSPLDRLRNIQYF. The chain carries TRBV11-2 and TRBJ2-4, with D tentatively TRBD1 (6 bases). Germline lookup yields CDR1 SGHAT and CDR2 FQNNGV. The CDR3 loop spans 16 amino acids. V gave up 4 bases and J gave up 7 bases, with 20 bases separating them.

The V call is TRBV6-4, the J call TRBJ2-3; 12 bases agree with TRBD1. CDR1 MRHNA and CDR2 SNTAGT come from the germline V gene. The CDR3 sequence is 15 residues long. Trimming took 0 bases from V and 8 from J; bases not matched to a gene: 3. CDR3 coding DNA: TGTGCCAGCAGTGACTCCGGGACAGGGGGCATTACGCAGTATTTT. This sequence encodes CASSDSGTGGITQYF.

This chain connects TRBV15 to TRBJ1-2; D is uncertain. The germline V gene has CDR1 LNHNV and CDR2 YYDKDF (reference sequence). The V end lost 3 bases, the J end lost 4 bases, and 24 bases lay between the germline ends. CDR3 length equals 18 residues. Here the CDR3 DNA reads TGTGCCACCAGCAGCGTTCCCTCCCGGGTCGAATGGAGCTATGGCTACACCTTC. It specifies CATSSVPSRVEWSYGYTF.

J is TRBJ1-3 and V is TRBV5-1, with 7 bases identical to TRBD1. The CDR3 covers 14 residues. CDR1 and CDR2 (germline): SGHRS, YFSETQ. With 4 bases clipped from V and 4 bases from J, the junction kept 5 bases outside the gene matches. The CDR3 DNA sequence: TGCGCCAGCAGCCCCCGGGACAGAGGAAACACCATATATTTT. This encodes CASSPRDRGNTIYF.

The chain has TRBV18 and TRBJ2-4; possible D gene TRBD2, 6 bases. This CDR3 is built from 14 residues. The V and J ends lost 3 bases and 3 bases respectively, with 9 bases between them. The germline V gene has CDR1 KGHSH and CDR2 LQKENI. This chain's CDR3 is CASSPPSDKNIQYF. Written as DNA, the CDR3 is TGTGCCAGCTCACCTCCTAGCGACAAAAACATTCAGTACTTC.

This rearrangement joins TRBV29-1 to TRBJ2-3, with 8 bases matching TRBD2. V shed 7 bases and J 1 base; nucleotides not matched to a gene: 7. The germline CDR1 and CDR2 sequences are SQVTM and ANQGSEA. The CDR3 is 14 amino acids. In nucleotides, the CDR3 is TGCAGCGGCTCTCGGGGGGGAGGCACAGATACGCAGTATTTT. Its translation is CSGSRGGGTDTQYF.

The rearrangement links TRBV3-1 (or the pseudogene TRBV3-2) to TRBJ1-5; D is unclear. This CDR3 contains 13 residues. Germline-derived CDR1 and CDR2 are LGHDT and YNNKEL (reference sequence). Trimming stripped 4 bases from V and 14 bases from J, with 18 bases between. CDR3 coding DNA: TGTGCCAGCAGCCGAGGTACCATCGGCGTTAAGCATTTT. Protein product: CASSRGTIGVKHF.

V usage is TRBV6-5 and J usage is TRBJ1-1; D gene uncertain. Trimming took 6 bases from V and 4 from J, leaving 12 bases between them. The CDR3 spans 13 residues. The germline V gene encodes CDR1 MNHEY and CDR2 SVGAGI. CDR3 sequence: CASRQRLPTEAFF. The CDR3 DNA is TGTGCCAGCAGGCAGCGGTTGCCCACTGAAGCTTTCTTT.

The chain recombines TRBV3-1 (or the pseudogene TRBV3-2) with TRBJ2-1; the match to TRBD2 covers 10 bases. Trimming removed 6 bases from V and 8 bases from J; junction bases left unmatched: 7. Germline assignment: CDR1 LGHDT and CDR2 YNNKEL (reference sequence). The CDR3 extends over 14 amino acids. The CDR3 protein is CASSYSGGAYEQFF. CDR3 nucleotide sequence: TGTGCCAGCAGTTACAGCGGGGGGGCCTATGAGCAGTTCTTC.

The V and J genes are TRBV7-2 and TRBJ2-1; possible D gene TRBD2, 7 bases. Trimming took off 5 bases at V and 4 bases at J, with 18 bases between the two ends. This CDR3 spans 16 amino acids. Germline V gene sequence: CDR1 SGHTA, CDR2 FQGNSA. CDR3 amino acids: CASSVIRGAGYNEQFF. The DNA of the CDR3 is TGTGCCAGCAGCGTGATACGGGGGGCGGGGTACAATGAGCAGTTCTTC.